The clone carrying this T cell receptor beta chain has only one observation. V trimming: 3 bases; J trimming: 12 bases; junction bases outside the gene matches: 7. This CDR3 spans 11 amino acids. Germline V lookup: CDR1 SQVTM, CDR2 ANQGSEA. The data derive from a study of blood T cell repertoires in COVID-19. Study-level information: Acute and convalescent COVID-19 samples came from the United States, Italy and Spain. Sources were T cells, B-cell-depleted T cells, or PBMCs; the material itself was cDNA or gDNA.

Authors' methods: Reference gene primer amplification gave estimated nucleated cell counts. Profiling relied on immunoSEQ multiplex PCR, and the TCRdb table lists in-frame clones only, not all of them. V, J and clone size were drawn from that table, and D and trimming were deduced from the DNA. This table holds about 100,000 clones, 85% to 90% found once. Input material: peripheral blood. The origin of this receptor is an elderly woman with acute or convalescent COVID-19. The V gene is TRBV29-1, the J gene TRBJ2-7, with 8 bases aligning to TRBD1. This CDR3 is CSVDLGQALYF. The CDR3 bases are TGCAGCGTTGATCTGGGACAGGCGCTGTACTTC.